Presented here are 3 T cell receptor beta chains from one specimen sequenced in a study of OX40 agonist ivuxolimab in advanced cancers. Profiling relied on immunoSEQ multiplex PCR, and the TCRdb table lists in-frame clones only, not all of them. The sample consists of some 60,000 clones, about nine tenths of them appearing once. The sequencing here drew on CD4+ or CD8+ T cells sorted from blood, taken in a trial of the OX40 agonist ivuxolimab. The source of these receptors is an adult with an advanced solid tumor such as melanoma, head and neck, liver or kidney cancer.

The rearrangement uses TRBV6-1 and TRBJ2-1, with a weak D call TRBD2 (6 bases). Germline V gene data show CDR1 as MNHNS and CDR2 as SASEGT. The CDR3 totals 12 residues. Between the trimmed V and J ends, which lost 5 bases and 7 bases, there was a span of 9 bases. The CDR3 coding sequence is TGTGCCAGCAGTTGGGGGGTTAATGAGCAGTTCTTC. Translating gives CASSWGVNEQFF.

CDR3 in DNA: TGTGCCAGCAGTGAAAAGCGGGGATCCTACAATGAGCAGTTCTTC. It specifies CASSEKRGSYNEQFF. This sequence joins TRBV25-1 and TRBJ2-1, with 7 bases aligning to TRBD2. Germline V lookup: CDR1 MGHDK, CDR2 SYGVNS. The CDR3 covers 15 residues. V was clipped by 2 bases and J by 1 base; unmatched bases: 2.

The rearrangement joins TRBV15 to TRBJ2-3; 12 bases match TRBD2. V dropped 0 bases and J dropped 3; count of bases not matched to a gene: 1. Germline V lookup: CDR1 LNHNV, CDR2 YYDKDF (reference sequence). This CDR3 is built from 16 residues. For the CDR3, the DNA is TGTGCCACCAGCAGAGAGCTAGCGGGAGGGACAGATACGCAGTATTTT. Encoded protein: CATSRELAGGTDTQYF.